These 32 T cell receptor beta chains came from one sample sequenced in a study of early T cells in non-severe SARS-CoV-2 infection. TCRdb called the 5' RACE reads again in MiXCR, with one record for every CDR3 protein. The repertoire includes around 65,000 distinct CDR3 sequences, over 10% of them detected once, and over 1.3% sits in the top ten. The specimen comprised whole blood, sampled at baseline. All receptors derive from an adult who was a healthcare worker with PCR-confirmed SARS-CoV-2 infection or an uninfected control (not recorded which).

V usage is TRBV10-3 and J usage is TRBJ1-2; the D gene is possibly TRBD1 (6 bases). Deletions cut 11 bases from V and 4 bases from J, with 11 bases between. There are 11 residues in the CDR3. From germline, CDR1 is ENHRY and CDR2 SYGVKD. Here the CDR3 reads CALRQVYGYTF. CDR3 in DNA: TGTGCCTTAAGACAGGTCTATGGCTACACCTTC.

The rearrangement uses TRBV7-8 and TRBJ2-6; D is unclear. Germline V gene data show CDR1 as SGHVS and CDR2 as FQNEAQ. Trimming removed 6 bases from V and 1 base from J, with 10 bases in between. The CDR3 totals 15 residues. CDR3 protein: CASSSILSGANVLTF. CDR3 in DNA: TGTGCCAGCAGTTCCATACTTTCTGGGGCCAACGTCCTGACTTTC.

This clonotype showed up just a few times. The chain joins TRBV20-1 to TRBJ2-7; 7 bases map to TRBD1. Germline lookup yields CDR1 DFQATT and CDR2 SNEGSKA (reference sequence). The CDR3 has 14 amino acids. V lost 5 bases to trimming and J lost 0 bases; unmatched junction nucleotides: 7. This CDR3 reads CSALVGDSSYEQYF. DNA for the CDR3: TGCAGTGCTTTAGTGGGGGACAGCTCCTACGAGCAGTACTTC.

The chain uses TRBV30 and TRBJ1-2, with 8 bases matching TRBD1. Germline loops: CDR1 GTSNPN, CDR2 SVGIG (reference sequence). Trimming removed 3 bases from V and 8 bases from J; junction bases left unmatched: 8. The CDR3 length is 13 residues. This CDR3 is CAWSTGGINGYTF. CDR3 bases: TGTGCCTGGAGCACAGGGGGAATTAACGGCTACACCTTC.

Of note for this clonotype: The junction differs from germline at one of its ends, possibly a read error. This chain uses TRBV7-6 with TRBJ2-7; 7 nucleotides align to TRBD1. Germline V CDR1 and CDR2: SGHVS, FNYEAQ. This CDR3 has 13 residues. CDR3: CASSLYRGDERYF. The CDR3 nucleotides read TGTGCCAGCAGCTTATACAGGGGCGACGAGCGGTACTTC.

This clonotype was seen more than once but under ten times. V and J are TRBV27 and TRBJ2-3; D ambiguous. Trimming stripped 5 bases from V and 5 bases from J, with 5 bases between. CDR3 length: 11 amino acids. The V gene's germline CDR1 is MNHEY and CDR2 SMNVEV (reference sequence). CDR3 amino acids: CASSNGDTQYF. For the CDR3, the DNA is TGTGCCAGCAGTAATGGAGATACGCAGTATTTT.

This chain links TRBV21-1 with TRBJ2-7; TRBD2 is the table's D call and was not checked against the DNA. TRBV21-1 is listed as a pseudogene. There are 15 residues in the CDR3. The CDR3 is CASSKVLEATYEQYF. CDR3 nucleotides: TGTGCCAGCAGCAAAGTTCTGGAGGCCACCTACGAGCAGTACTTC.

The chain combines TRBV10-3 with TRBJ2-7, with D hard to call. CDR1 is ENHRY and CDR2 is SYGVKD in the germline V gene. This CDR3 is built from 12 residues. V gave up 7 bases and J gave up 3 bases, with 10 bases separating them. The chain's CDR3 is CAINAGYYEQYF. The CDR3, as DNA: TGTGCCATCAACGCAGGATACTACGAGCAGTACTTC.

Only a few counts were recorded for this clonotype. The CDR3 nucleotides are TGTGCCAGCACCGGGTGGGGGAATGAAAACATTCAGTACTTC. Translated, it gives CASTGWGNENIQYF. This rearrangement joins TRBV6-2 or TRBV6-3 to TRBJ2-4, with D perhaps given as TRBD1 or TRBD2 (5 bases each). Germline loops: CDR1 MNHEY, CDR2 SVGEGT. Trimming pared 7 bases from V and 5 bases from J, leaving 15 bases between. The CDR3 is 14 residues long.

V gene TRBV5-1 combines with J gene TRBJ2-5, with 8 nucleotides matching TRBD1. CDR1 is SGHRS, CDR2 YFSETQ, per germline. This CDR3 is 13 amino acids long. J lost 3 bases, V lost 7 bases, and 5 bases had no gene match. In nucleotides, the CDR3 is TGCGCCAGCTCCCTGGGACAGGAAGAGACCCAGTACTTC. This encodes CASSLGQEETQYF.

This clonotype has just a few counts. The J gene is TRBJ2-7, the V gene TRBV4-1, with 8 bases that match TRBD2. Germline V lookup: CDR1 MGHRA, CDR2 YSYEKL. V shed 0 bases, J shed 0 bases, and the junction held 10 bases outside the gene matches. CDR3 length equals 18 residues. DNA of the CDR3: TGCGCCAGCAGCCAAGAAGGAAGGGTAGCGGGATTCTCCTACGAGCAGTACTTC. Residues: CASSQEGRVAGFSYEQYF.

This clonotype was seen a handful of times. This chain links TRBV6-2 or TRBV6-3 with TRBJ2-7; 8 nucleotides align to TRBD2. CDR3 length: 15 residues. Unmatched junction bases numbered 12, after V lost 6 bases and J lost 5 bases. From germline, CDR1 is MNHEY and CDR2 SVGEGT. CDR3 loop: CASRSAGTRSDEQYF. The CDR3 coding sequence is TGTGCCAGCAGAAGCGCCGGGACTAGGTCTGACGAGCAGTACTTC.

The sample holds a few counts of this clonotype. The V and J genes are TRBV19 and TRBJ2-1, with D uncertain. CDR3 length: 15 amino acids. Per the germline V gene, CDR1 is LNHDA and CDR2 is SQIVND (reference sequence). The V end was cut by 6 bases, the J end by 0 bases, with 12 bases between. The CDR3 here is CASREARSSYNEQFF. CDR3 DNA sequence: TGTGCCAGTAGAGAAGCAAGAAGCTCCTACAATGAGCAGTTCTTC.

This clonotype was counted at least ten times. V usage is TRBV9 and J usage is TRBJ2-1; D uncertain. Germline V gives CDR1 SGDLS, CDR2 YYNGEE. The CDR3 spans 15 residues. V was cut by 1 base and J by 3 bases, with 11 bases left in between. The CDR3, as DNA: TGTGCCAGCAGCGTATCCGGATCTGGCTACAATGAGCAGTTCTTC. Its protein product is CASSVSGSGYNEQFF.

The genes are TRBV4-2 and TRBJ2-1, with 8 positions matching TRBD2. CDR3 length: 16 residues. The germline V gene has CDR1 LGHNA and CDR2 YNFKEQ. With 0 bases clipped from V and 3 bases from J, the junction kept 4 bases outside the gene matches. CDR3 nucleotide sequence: TGTGCCAGCAGCCAAGATAGTACTAGCGGCTACAATGAGCAGTTCTTC. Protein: CASSQDSTSGYNEQFF.

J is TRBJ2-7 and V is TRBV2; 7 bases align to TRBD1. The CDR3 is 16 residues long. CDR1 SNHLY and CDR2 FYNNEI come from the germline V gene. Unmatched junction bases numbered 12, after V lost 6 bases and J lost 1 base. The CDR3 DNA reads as TGTGCCAGCAGACGAGACAGGGCAGCTCAGTCCTACGAGCAGTACTTC. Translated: CASRRDRAAQSYEQYF.

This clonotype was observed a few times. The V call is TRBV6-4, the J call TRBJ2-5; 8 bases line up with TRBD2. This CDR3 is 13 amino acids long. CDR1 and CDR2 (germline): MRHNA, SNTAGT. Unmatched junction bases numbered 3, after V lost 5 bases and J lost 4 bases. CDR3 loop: CASSLSGGETQYF. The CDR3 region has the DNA TGTGCCAGCAGTCTGAGCGGGGGAGAGACCCAGTACTTC.

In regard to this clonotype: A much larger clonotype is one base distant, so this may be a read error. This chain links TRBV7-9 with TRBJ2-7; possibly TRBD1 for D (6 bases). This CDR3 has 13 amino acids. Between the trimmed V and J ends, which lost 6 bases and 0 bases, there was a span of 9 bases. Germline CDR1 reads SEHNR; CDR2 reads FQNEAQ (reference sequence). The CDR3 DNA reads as TGTGCCAGCAGGGACAGCTTCTCCTACGAGCAGTACTTC. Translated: CASRDSFSYEQYF.

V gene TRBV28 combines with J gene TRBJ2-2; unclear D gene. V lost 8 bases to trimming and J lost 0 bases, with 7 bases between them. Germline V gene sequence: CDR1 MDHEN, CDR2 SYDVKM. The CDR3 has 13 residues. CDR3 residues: CASCRPNTGELFF. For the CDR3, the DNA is TGTGCCAGCTGTAGGCCGAACACCGGGGAGCTGTTTTTT.

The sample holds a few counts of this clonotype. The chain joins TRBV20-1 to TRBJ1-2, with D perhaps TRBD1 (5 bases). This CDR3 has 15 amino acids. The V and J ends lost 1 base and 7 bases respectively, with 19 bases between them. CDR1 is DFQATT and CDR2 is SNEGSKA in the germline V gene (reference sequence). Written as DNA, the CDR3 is TGCAGTGCTAGAGTTGAGGGGCGAGCCCCCTCTGGCTACACCTTC. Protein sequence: CSARVEGRAPSGYTF.

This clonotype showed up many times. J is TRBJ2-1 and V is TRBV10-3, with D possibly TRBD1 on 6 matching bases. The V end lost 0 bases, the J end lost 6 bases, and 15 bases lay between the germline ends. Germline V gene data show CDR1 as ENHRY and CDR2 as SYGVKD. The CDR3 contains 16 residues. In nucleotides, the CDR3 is TGTGCCATCAGTGAGTCTTACCAGGGGTCTGGCAATGAGCAGTTCTTC. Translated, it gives CAISESYQGSGNEQFF.

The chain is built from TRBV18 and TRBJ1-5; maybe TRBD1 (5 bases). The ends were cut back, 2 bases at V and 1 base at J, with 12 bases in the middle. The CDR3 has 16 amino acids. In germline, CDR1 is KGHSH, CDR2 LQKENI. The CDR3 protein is CASSPLGAGSNQPQHF. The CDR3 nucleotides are TGTGCCAGCTCACCATTAGGGGCTGGAAGCAATCAGCCCCAGCATTTT. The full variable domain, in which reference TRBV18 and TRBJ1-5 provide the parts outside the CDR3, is NAGVMQNPRHLVRRRGQEARLRCSPMKGHSHVYWYRQLPEEGLKFMVYLQKENIIDESGMPKERFSAEFPKEGPSILRIQQVVRGDSAAYFCASSPLGAGSNQPQHFGDGTRLSIL.

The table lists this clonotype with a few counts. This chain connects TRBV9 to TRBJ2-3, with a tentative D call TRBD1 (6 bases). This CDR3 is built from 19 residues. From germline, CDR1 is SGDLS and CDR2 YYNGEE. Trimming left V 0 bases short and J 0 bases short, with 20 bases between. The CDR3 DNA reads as TGTGCCAGCAGCGTAGGATCAGGGGTCCGTGCCTCTAGCACAGATACGCAGTATTTT. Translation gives CASSVGSGVRASSTDTQYF. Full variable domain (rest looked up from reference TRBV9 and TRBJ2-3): DSGVTQTPKHLITATGQRVTLRCSPRSGDLSVYWYQQSLDQGLQFLIQYYNGEERAKGNILERFSAQQFPDLHSELNLSSLELGDSALYFCASSVGSGVRASSTDTQYFGPGTRLTVL.

In nucleotides, the CDR3 is TGCAGTGCCCTACAGGGTGTCACAAACATTCAGTACTTC. Translation gives CSALQGVTNIQYF. V and J are TRBV20-1 and TRBJ2-4, with TRBD1 as a possible D gene (6 bases). Germline V gene lookup returns CDR1 DFQATT and CDR2 SNEGSKA (reference sequence). There are 13 residues in the CDR3. V lost 6 bases and J lost 6, with 15 bases in between.

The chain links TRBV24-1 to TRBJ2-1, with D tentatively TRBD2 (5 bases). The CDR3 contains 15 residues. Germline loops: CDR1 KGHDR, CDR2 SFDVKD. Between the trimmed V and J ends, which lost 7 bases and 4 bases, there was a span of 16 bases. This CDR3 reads CATSQDGGEYNEQFF. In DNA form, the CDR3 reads TGTGCCACCAGCCAGGACGGAGGAGAATACAATGAGCAGTTCTTC.

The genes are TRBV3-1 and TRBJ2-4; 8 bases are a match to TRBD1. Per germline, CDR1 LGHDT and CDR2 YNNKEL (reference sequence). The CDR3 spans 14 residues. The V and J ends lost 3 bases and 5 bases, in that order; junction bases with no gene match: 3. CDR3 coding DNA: TGTGCCAGCAGCCATAAGGGACAGGAAAACATTCAGTACTTC. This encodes CASSHKGQENIQYF.

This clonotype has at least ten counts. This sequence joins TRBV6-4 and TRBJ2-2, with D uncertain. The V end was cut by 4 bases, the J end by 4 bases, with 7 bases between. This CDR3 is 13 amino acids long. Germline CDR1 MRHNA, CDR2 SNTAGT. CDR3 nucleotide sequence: TGTGCCAGCAGTGCGTCTAGCACCGGGGAGCTGTTTTTT. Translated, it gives CASSASSTGELFF.

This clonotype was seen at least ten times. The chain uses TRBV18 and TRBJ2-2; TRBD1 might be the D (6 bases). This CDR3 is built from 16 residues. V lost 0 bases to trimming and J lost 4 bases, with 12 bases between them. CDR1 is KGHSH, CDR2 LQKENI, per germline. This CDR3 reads CASSPPNRVGTGELFF. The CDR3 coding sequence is TGTGCCAGCTCACCACCCAACAGGGTCGGCACCGGGGAGCTGTTTTTT.

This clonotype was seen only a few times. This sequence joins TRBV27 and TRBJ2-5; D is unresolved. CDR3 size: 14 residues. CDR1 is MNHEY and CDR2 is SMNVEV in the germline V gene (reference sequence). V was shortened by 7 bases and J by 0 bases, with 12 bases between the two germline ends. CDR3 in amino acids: CASKERPYQETQYF. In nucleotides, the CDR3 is TGTGCCAGCAAAGAGAGACCCTACCAAGAGACCCAGTACTTC.

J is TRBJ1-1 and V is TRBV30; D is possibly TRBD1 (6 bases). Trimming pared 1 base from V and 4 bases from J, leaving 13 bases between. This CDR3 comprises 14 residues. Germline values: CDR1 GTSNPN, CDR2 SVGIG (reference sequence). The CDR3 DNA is TGTGCCTGGAGTGGGGGGCAGGGCGGCACTGAAGCTTTCTTT. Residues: CAWSGGQGGTEAFF.

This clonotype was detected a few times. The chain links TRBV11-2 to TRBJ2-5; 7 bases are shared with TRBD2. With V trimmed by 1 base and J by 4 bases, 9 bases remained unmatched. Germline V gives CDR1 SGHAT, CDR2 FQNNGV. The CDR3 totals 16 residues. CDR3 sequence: CASSLGGWEGPETQYF. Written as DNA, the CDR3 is TGTGCCAGCAGCTTAGGGGGCTGGGAGGGACCAGAGACCCAGTACTTC.

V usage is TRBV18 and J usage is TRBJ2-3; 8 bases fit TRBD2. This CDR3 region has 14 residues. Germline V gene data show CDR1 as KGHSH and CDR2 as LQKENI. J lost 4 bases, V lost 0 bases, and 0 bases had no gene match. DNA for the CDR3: TGTGCCAGCTCACCACCGCGGGAGGCAGATACGCAGTATTTT. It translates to CASSPPREADTQYF.